Listed below are T cell receptor beta chains from one sample, sequenced in a study of patients and donors after allogeneic stem cell transplantation. TCRdb analysed the RT-PCR reads with MiXCR anew, one entry per CDR3 protein. The sample has about 960,000 distinct CDR3 sequences, about 20% seen once. What was sequenced was blood, either unsorted or a sorted T cell fraction (not recorded which). All receptors come from a human donor who was either an allogeneic HSCT recipient or a stem cell or donor lymphocyte infusion donor (not recorded which). It is not recorded whose cells these are; they may come from a transplant donor. The CDR3 runs from the conserved cysteine through the conserved F or W. D genes are given only for firm matches. Not every row has a clone size; where given, it reads once, few, many or a size class.

V gene	D gene	J gene	clone size	CDR3 protein	CDR3 DNA
TRBV20-1	-	TRBJ2-1	-	CSALEYTGSGYNEQFF	TGCAGTGCTCTAGAATACACGGGTAGCGGATACAATGAGCAGTTCTTC
TRBV9	TRBD2	TRBJ2-3	-	CASSVALAGANSDTQYF	TGTGCCAGCAGCGTAGCGCTAGCGGGAGCTAATTCAGATACGCAGTATTTT
TRBV20-1	-	TRBJ2-1	-	CSASVIGSEQFF	TGCAGTGCTAGCGTTATCGGGTCTGAGCAGTTCTTC
TRBV20-1	-	TRBJ2-7	few	CSARGTVRGLNSYEQYF	TGCAGTGCTAGAGGTACCGTTCGAGGATTGAACTCCTACGAGCAGTACTTC
TRBV18	-	TRBJ2-7	-	CASSGSTGLVEQYF	TGTGCCAGCTCAGGTTCGACGGGGTTGGTCGAGCAGTACTTC
TRBV15	TRBD2	TRBJ2-3	-	CATSRGRTSGGNTDTQYF	TGTGCCACCAGCAGAGGCAGGACTAGCGGGGGAAACACAGATACGCAGTATTTT
TRBV6-1	-	TRBJ2-2	-	CASSEEGGITGELFF	TGTGCCAGCAGTGAAGAGGGGGGCATCACCGGGGAGCTGTTTTTT
TRBV24-1	-	TRBJ1-1	few	CATSAGGGLGTEAFF	TGTGCCACCAGTGCCGGGGGGGGCTTGGGCACTGAAGCTTTCTTT
TRBV6-1	TRBD2	TRBJ2-2	-	CASSPWRGGGFTGELFF	TGTGCCAGCAGTCCTTGGAGGGGCGGGGGGTTCACCGGGGAGCTGTTTTTT
TRBV10-3	-	TRBJ2-5	-	CAISTDLQGRETQYF	TGTGCCATCAGTACCGACCTACAGGGCCGCGAGACCCAGTACTTC
TRBV6-2/TRBV6-3	TRBD1	TRBJ2-7	few	CASSYGTEDYEQYF	TGTGCCAGCAGTTATGGGACAGAGGACTACGAGCAGTACTTC
TRBV20-1	TRBD1	TRBJ2-7	few	CSARSDREKSAEQYF	TGCAGTGCTAGATCGGACAGGGAGAAGTCGGCCGAGCAGTACTTC
TRBV1	-	TRBJ2-7	-	CTSSQERASSYEQYF	TGCACCAGCAGCCAGGAGCGGGCGAGCTCCTACGAGCAGTACTTC
TRBV25-1	TRBD2	TRBJ2-1	few	CASSEGTSLYNEQFF	TGTGCCAGCAGTGAGGGGACTAGCCTCTACAATGAGCAGTTCTTC
TRBV21-1	-	TRBJ2-7	few	CASSKGRGQSYEQYF	TGTGCCAGCAGCAAAGGTCGGGGACAGAGCTACGAGCAGTACTTC
TRBV30	-	TRBJ1-5	-	CAWSVSGAPYSNQPQHF	TGTGCCTGGAGTGTAAGCGGAGCTCCCTATAGCAATCAGCCCCAGCATTTT
TRBV24-1	-	TRBJ1-5	few	CATSGGFNQPQHF	TGTGCCACCAGTGGGGGATTCAATCAGCCCCAGCATTTT
TRBV20-1	-	TRBJ1-1	few	CSAEKGGKAFF	TGCAGTGCTGAAAAAGGGGGAAAGGCTTTCTTT
TRBV5-1	-	TRBJ1-2	few	CASSFLAGGDGYTF	TGCGCCAGCAGCTTTTTGGCCGGGGGGGACGGCTACACCTTC
TRBV12-3/TRBV12-4	TRBD1	TRBJ1-4	few	CASSIQGARNWEKLFF	TGTGCCAGCAGTATACAGGGGGCGCGCAACTGGGAAAAACTGTTTTTT
TRBV12-3/TRBV12-4	-	TRBJ1-1	-	CASSLLGHQGSTEAFF	TGTGCCAGCAGTTTACTGGGCCACCAAGGGAGCACTGAAGCTTTCTTT
TRBV7-2	-	TRBJ1-2	-	CASTRPAGGYTF	TGTGCCAGCACCCGCCCCGCCGGGGGCTACACCTTC
TRBV28	TRBD2	TRBJ2-3	few	CASSPVGGGSTDTQYF	TGTGCCAGCAGTCCTGTCGGGGGGGGATCCACAGATACGCAGTATTTT
TRBV7-9	TRBD1	TRBJ1-2	-	CASSSRTGPTMGYTF	TGTGCCAGCAGCTCACGGACAGGGCCAACTATGGGCTACACCTTC
TRBV20-1	-	TRBJ2-7	few	CSAAVGVYEQYF	TGCAGTGCGGCCGTGGGGGTCTACGAGCAGTACTTC
TRBV20-1	TRBD2	TRBJ2-7	-	CSAPTLAGGLGQYF	TGCAGTGCTCCCACTCTAGCGGGGGGGCTAGGGCAGTACTTC
TRBV6-6	-	TRBJ2-7	few	CASSSSRGGEQYF	TGTGCCAGCAGTTCCAGCCGTGGGGGCGAGCAGTACTTC
TRBV24-1	-	TRBJ2-2	-	CATGGTYANTGELFF	TGTGCCACCGGGGGGACTTACGCGAACACCGGGGAGCTGTTTTTT
TRBV9	TRBD2	TRBJ2-1	-	CASSPSTTSGRTDEQFF	TGTGCCAGCAGCCCCTCAACGACTAGCGGGAGAACCGATGAGCAGTTCTTC